This T cell receptor beta chain was identified in a study of blood T cell repertoires in COVID-19. The overall study: Specimens from acute and convalescent COVID-19 originated in the United States, Italy and Spain. In each case, the material was cDNA or gDNA derived from T cells, B-cell-depleted T cells, or PBMCs.

Repertoires were generated with immunoSEQ multiplex PCR, while TCRdb's copy carries only in-frame clones and drops some. The table shows about 23,000 clones, with 94% occurring only once. V gave up 3 bases and J gave up 6 bases, with 13 bases separating them. The CDR3 spans 14 residues. Per germline, CDR1 SNHLY and CDR2 FYNNEI. Sequenced input: peripheral blood. The receptor was derived from a woman aged 45-59 years with active COVID-19. This chain uses TRBV2 with TRBJ2-3; a possible D gene is TRBD2 (6 bases). CDR3 nucleotides: TGTGCCAGCAGTGACGGAGCAGGGAGGGATACGCAGTATTTT. Translating gives CASSDGAGRDTQYF.